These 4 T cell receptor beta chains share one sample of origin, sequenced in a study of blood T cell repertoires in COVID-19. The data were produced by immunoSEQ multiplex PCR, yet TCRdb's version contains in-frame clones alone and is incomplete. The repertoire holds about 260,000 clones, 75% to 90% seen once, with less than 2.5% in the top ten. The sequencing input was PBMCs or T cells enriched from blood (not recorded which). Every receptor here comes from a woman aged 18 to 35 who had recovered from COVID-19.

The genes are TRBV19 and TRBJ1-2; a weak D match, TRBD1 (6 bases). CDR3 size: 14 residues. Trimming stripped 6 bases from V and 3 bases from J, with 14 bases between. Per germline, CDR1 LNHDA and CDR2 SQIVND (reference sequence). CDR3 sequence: CASSYVGGHYGYTF. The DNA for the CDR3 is TGTGCCAGTAGCTACGTCGGGGGGCACTATGGCTACACCTTC.

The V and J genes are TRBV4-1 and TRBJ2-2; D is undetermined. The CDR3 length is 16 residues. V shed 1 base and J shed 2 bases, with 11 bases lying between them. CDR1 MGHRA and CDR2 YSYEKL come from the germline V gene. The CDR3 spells CASSQGAGSNTGELFF. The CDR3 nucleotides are TGCGCCAGCAGCCAAGGTGCAGGATCCAACACCGGGGAGCTGTTTTTT.

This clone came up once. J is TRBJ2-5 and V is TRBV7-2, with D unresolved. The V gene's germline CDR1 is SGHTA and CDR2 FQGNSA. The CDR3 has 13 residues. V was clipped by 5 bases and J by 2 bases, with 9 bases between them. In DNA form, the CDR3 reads TGTGCCAGCAGCCCCACCAGACAAGAGACCCAGTACTTC. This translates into CASSPTRQETQYF.

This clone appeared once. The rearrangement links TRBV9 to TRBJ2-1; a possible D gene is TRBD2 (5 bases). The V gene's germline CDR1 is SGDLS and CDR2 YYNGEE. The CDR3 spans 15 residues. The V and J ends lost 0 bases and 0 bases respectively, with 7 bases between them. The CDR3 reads CASSVERVSYNEQFF. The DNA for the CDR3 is TGTGCCAGCAGCGTAGAGAGGGTCTCCTACAATGAGCAGTTCTTC. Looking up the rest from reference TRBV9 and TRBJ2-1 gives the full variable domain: DSGVTQTPKHLITATGQRVTLRCSPRSGDLSVYWYQQSLDQGLQFLIQYYNGEERAKGNILERFSAQQFPDLHSELNLSSLELGDSALYFCASSVERVSYNEQFFGPGTRLTVL.